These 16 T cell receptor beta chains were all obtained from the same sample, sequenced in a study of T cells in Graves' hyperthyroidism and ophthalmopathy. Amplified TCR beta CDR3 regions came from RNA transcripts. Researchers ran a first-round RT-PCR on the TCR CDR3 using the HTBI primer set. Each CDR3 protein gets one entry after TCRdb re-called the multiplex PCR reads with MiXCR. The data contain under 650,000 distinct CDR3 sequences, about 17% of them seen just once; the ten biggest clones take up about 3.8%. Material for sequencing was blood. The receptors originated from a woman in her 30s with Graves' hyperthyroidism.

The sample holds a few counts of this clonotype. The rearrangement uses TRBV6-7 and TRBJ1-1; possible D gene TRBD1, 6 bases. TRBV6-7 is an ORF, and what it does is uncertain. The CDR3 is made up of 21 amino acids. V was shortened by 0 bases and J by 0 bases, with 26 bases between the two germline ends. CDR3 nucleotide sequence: TGTGCCAGCAGTTACTCGGGCCACTCGCCGGGGGCCGACGAGCTGAACACTGAAGCTTTCTTT. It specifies CASSYSGHSPGADELNTEAFF.

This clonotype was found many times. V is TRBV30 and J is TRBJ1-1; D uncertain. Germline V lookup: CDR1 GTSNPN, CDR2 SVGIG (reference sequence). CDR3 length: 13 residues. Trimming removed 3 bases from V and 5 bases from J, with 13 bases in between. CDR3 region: CAWRDLSVTEAFF. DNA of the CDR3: TGTGCCTGGAGGGATCTTTCGGTAACTGAAGCTTTCTTT.

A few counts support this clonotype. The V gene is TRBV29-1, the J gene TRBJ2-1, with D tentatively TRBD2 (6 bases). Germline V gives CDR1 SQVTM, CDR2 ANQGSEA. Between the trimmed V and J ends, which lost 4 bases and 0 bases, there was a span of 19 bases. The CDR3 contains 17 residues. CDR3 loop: CSVVGAGHFSSYNEQFF. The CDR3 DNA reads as TGCAGCGTTGTGGGAGCGGGTCACTTTAGCTCCTACAATGAGCAGTTCTTC.

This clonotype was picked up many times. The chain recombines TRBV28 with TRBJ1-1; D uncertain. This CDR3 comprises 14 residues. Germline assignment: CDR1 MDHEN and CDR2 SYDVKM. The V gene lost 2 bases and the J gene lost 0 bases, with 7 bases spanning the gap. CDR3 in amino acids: CASSLPLMNTEAFF. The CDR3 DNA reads TGTGCCAGCAGTTTACCTCTCATGAACACTGAAGCTTTCTTT.

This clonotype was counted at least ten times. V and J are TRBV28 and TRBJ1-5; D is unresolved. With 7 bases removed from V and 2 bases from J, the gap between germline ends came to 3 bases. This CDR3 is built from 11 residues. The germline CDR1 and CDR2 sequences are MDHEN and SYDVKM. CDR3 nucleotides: TGTGCCAGCAATGGCAATCAGCCCCAGCATTTT. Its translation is CASNGNQPQHF.

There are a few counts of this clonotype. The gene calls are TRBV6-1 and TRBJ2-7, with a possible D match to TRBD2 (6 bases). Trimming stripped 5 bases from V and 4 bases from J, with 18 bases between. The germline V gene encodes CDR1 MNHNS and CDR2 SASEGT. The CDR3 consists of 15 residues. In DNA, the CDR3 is TGTGCCAGCAGTCCCGGGACTTTGAAGAAGTACGAGCAGTACTTC. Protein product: CASSPGTLKKYEQYF.

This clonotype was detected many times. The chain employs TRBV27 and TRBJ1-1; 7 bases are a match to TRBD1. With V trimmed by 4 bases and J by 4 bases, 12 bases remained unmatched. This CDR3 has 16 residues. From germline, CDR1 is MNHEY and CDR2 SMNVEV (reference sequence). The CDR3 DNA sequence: TGTGCCAGCAGTTCAAACCGACAGGGAGGAGGCACTGAAGCTTTCTTT. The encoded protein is CASSSNRQGGGTEAFF.

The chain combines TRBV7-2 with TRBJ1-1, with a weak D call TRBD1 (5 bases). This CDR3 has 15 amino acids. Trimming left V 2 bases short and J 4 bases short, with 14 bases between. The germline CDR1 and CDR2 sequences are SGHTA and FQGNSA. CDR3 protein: CASSLYPLGVTEAFF. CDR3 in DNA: TGTGCCAGCAGCTTATACCCGCTAGGGGTCACTGAAGCTTTCTTT. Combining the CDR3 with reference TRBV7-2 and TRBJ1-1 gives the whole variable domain GAGVSQSPSNKVTEKGKDVELRCDPISGHTALYWYRQSLGQGLEFLIYFQGNSAPDKSGLPSDRFSAERTGGSVSTLTIQRTQQEDSAVYLCASSLYPLGVTEAFFGQGTRLTVV.

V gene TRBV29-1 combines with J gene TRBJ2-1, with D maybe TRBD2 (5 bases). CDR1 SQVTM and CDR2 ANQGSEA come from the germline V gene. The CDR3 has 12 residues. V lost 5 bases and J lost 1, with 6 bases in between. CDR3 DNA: TGCAGCGTTCGGGGATCCTACAATGAGCAGTTCTTC. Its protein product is CSVRGSYNEQFF.

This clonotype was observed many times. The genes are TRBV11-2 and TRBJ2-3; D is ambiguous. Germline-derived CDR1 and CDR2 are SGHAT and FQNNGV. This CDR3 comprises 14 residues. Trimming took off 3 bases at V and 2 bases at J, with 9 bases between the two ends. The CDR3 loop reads CASSFPRTTDTQYF. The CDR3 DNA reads TGTGCCAGCAGCTTCCCTCGAACCACAGATACGCAGTATTTT. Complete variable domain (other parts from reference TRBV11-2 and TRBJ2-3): EAGVAQSPRYKIIEKRQSVAFWCNPISGHATLYWYQQILGQGPKLLIQFQNNGVVDDSQLPKDRFSAERLKGVDSTLKIQPAKLEDSAVYLCASSFPRTTDTQYFGPGTRLTVL.

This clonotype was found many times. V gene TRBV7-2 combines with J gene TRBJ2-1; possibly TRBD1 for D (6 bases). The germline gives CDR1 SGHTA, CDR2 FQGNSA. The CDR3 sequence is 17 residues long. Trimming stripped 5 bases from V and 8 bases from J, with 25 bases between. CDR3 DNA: TGTGCCAGCAGCCCCAATTTAGGCAGGGGCAGGGAGTATGAGCAGTTCTTC. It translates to CASSPNLGRGREYEQFF.

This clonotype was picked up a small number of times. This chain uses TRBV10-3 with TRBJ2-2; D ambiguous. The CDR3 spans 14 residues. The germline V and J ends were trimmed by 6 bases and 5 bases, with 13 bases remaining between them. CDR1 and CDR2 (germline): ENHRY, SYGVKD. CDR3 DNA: TGTGCCATCAGCGCTGGAGAAAGAACCGGGGAGCTGTTTTTT. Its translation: CAISAGERTGELFF.

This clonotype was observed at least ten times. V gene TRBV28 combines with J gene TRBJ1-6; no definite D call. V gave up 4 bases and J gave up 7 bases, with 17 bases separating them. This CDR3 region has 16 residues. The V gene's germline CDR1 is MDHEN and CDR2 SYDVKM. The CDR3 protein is CASSSGDGFPNSPLHF. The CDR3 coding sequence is TGTGCCAGCAGTTCCGGAGACGGTTTCCCAAATTCACCCCTCCACTTT.

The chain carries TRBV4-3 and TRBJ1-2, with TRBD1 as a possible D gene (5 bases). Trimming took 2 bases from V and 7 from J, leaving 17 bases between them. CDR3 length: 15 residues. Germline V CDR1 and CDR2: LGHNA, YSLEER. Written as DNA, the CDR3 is TGCGCCAGCAGCCAAAACGCAGGGTTGGGTTCTGGCTACACCTTC. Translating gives CASSQNAGLGSGYTF.

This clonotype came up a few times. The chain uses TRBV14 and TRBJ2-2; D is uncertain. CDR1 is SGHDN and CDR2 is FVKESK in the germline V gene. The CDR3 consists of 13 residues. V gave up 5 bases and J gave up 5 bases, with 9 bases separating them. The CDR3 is CASSGMRTGELFF. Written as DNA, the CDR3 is TGTGCCAGCAGCGGGATGAGAACCGGGGAGCTGTTTTTT.

This CDR3 reads CASSIGMTSNQPQHF. The CDR3 nucleotides are TGTGCCAGTAGTATTGGGATGACTAGCAATCAGCCCCAGCATTTT. The gene calls are TRBV19 and TRBJ1-5; D not resolved. V was clipped by 3 bases and J by 0 bases, with 9 bases between them. Germline V CDR1 and CDR2: LNHDA, SQIVND (reference sequence). The CDR3 loop spans 15 amino acids.